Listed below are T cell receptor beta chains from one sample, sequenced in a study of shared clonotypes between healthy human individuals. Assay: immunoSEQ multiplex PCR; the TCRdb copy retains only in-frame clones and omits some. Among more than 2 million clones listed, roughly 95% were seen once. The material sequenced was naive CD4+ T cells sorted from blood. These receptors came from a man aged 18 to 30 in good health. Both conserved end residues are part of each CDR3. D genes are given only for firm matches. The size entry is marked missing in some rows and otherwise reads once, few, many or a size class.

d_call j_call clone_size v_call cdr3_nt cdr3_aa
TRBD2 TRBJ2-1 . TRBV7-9 TGTGCCAGCAGCTTAAGCGGGGCCCACAATGAGCAGTTCTTC CASSLSGAHNEQFF
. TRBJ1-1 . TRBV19 TGTGCCAGTAGTAGGAGGGGCGGCAACACTGAAGCTTTCTTT CASSRRGGNTEAFF
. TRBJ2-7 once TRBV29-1 TGCAGCGCCGCCATCTTAGGGGGGACCTACGAGCAGTACTTC CSAAILGGTYEQYF
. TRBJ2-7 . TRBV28 TGTGCCAGCAGTGGTGCCCCCGAGGCCGAGCAGTACTTC CASSGAPEAEQYF
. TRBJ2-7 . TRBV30 TGTGCCTGGAGTCCAACAGGGACCGAGCAGTACTTC CAWSPTGTEQYF
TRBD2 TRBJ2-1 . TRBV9 TGTGCCAGCAGCGATACGACTAGCGGGGGGACACGCTCCTACAATGAGCAGTTCTTC CASSDTTSGGTRSYNEQFF
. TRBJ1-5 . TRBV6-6 TGTGCCAGCAGTTACATGACAGGACTCAATCAGCCCCAGCATTTT CASSYMTGLNQPQHF
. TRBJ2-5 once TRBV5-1 TGCGCCAGCAGCTTCCAGGCCCAAGAGACCCAGTACTTC CASSFQAQETQYF
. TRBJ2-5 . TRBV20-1 TGCAGTGCCGCCGTGGGGGGGACCCAGTACTTC CSAAVGGTQYF
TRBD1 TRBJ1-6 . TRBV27 TGTGCCAGCAGTTTGAAGGGGGCCAGCTATAATTCACCCCTCCACTTT CASSLKGASYNSPLHF
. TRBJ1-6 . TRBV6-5 TGTGCCAGCAGTTACGGGGGTGGGTCCTATAATTCACCCCTCCACTTT CASSYGGGSYNSPLHF
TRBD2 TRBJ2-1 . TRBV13 TGTGCCAGCAGCTTAGGAGTTCCTAGCGGGAGTTATGAGCAGTTCTTC CASSLGVPSGSYEQFF
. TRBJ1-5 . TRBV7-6 TGTGCCAGCAGCTTTTCTGAAAATCAGCCCCAGCATTTT CASSFSENQPQHF
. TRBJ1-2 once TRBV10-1 TGCGCCAGCACTCCTAGCAGGGAGTACTATGGCTACACCTTC CASTPSREYYGYTF
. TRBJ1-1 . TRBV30 TGTGCCTGGCGGGAGAACACTGAAGCTTTCTTT CAWRENTEAFF
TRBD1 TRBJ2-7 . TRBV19 TGTGCCAGTAGTATCGGGACAGGGGTTAACCTGCAGTACTTC CASSIGTGVNLQYF
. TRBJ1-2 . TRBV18 TGTGCCAGCTCACCAGAGGCGAACTATGGCTACACCTTC CASSPEANYGYTF
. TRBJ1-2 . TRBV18 TGTGCCAGCTCACCAAACACGGGACGTGGCTACACCTTC CASSPNTGRGYTF
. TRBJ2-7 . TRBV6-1 TGTGCCAGCAGTGTTAGTCCCGGCTCCTACGAGCAGTACTTC CASSVSPGSYEQYF
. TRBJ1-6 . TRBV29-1 TGCAGCGAGATACAGGGTGCCCATAATTCACCCCTCCACTTT CSEIQGAHNSPLHF
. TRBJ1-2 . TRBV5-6 TGTGCCAGCAGCTTTATGGGCGGGAACTATGGCTACACCTTC CASSFMGGNYGYTF
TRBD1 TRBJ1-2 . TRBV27 TGTGCCAGCAGTTTATCCGGACAGGGGGCGGCCTATGGCTACACCTTC CASSLSGQGAAYGYTF
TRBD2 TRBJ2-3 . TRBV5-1 TGCGCCAGCGGAACCGGGACTAGCGATACGCAGTATTTT CASGTGTSDTQYF
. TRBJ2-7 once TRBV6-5 TGTGCCAGCAGTTACTCGATTCGGCCGGGCGAGCAGTACTTC CASSYSIRPGEQYF
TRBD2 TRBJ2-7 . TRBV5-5 TGTGCCAGCAGCTTGGTGGGAGGGGTAGCCTACGAGCAGTACTTC CASSLVGGVAYEQYF
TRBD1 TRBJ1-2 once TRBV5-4 TGTGCCAGCAGCTCGGCAAAACAGGGGGCGGAGGGCTACACCTTC CASSSAKQGAEGYTF
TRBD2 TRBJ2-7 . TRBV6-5 TGTGCCAGCAGTTACTCGACTAGCGGTTACGAGCAGTACTTC CASSYSTSGYEQYF
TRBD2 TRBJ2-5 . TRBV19 TGTGCCAGTAGTATCAGTACGGCGGGAGGAGGGGAGACCCAGTACTTC CASSISTAGGGETQYF
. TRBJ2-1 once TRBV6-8 TGTGCCAGCAGGTCGGACAGATTGAGCTCCTACAATGAGCAGTTCTTC CASRSDRLSSYNEQFF
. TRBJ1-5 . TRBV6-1 TGTGCCAGCACGCACTATAGCAATCAGCCCCAGCATTTT CASTHYSNQPQHF
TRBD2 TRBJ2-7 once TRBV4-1 TGCGCCAGCAGCCAACTAGCGGGGTTAGAGGAGCAGTACTTC CASSQLAGLEEQYF
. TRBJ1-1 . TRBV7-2 TGTGCCAGCAGCTTAGCGAAAGGGGGGAACACTGAAGCTTTCTTT CASSLAKGGNTEAFF
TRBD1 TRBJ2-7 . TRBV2 TGTGCCAGCGGGACAGGCTCCTACGAGCAGTACTTC CASGTGSYEQYF
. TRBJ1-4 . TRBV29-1 TGCAGCGCGATGACAAGTACTAATGAAAAACTGTTTTTT CSAMTSTNEKLFF
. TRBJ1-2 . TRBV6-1 TGTGCCAGCAGTGAATTGCCAGGGGAGGGCTATGGCTACACCTTC CASSELPGEGYGYTF
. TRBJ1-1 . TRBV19 TGTGCCAGTAGTATAAACAGGAACACTGAAGCTTTCTTT CASSINRNTEAFF
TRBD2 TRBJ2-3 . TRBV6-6 TGTGCCGCCCCACTAGCGGGGGGGCCATCAGATACGCAGTATTTT CAAPLAGGPSDTQYF
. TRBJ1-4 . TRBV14 TGTGCCAGCATACACCCAAATGAAAAACTGTTTTTT CASIHPNEKLFF
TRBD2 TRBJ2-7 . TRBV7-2 TGTGCCAGCAGCTTAGGGGGTAGCGGGAGGGCCGCGCGGTACTTC CASSLGGSGRAARYF
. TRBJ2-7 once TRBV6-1 TGTGCCAGCCAGGCGGGGACCGAACAAGAGCAGTACTTC CASQAGTEQEQYF
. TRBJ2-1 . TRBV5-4 TGTGCCAGCAGTCTCGGTCTAGGGGCCTCCTACAATGAGCAGTTCTTC CASSLGLGASYNEQFF
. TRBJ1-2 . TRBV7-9 TGTGCCAGCAGCTTAGATTTGACAGCAAATGGCTACACCTTC CASSLDLTANGYTF
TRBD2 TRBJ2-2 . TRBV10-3 TGTGCCAACTGGGGGGGTTCCGGGGAGCTGTTTTTT CANWGGSGELFF
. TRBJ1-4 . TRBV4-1 TGCGCCAGCAACCGAGAAGGAGGTAGAGAAAAACTGTTTTTT CASNREGGREKLFF